This is a list of T cell receptor beta chains from one sample in a study of radiotherapy plus CTLA-4 blockade in lung cancer. The method was immunoSEQ multiplex PCR; TCRdb's version includes in-frame clones alone and lacks a portion of them. Seen here are fewer than 100,000 clones, about four fifths observed once, and the top ten hold 0.65% to 0.95%. The input for sequencing was peripheral blood, taken from a patient treated with radiotherapy plus ipilimumab. The source is a human donor with non-small cell lung cancer who had stable disease on radiotherapy plus ipilimumab. The CDR3 runs from the conserved cysteine through the conserved F or W. Each record gives: D gene, V gene, clone size, J gene, CDR3 protein, CDR3 DNA. A D gene is named only where the DNA matches it firmly. Size is omitted from some rows. Given values are once, few, many or a class for expanded clones.

.	TRBV28	.	TRBJ1-2	CASSVEPTNYGYTF	TGTGCCAGCAGTGTAGAACCGACTAACTATGGCTACACCTTC
TRBD1	TRBV7-6	.	TRBJ2-1	CASSFDRGNEQFF	TGTGCCAGCAGCTTCGACAGGGGCAATGAGCAGTTCTTC
TRBD1	TRBV19	.	TRBJ2-7	CASRAGTDYEQYF	TGTGCCAGTCGGGCAGGGACAGATTACGAGCAGTACTTC
TRBD1	TRBV5-1	once	TRBJ1-1	CASTPDRAMNTEAFF	TGCGCCAGCACCCCAGACAGGGCGATGAACACTGAAGCTTTCTTT
.	TRBV30	.	TRBJ2-1	CAWNGERYNEQFF	TGTGCCTGGAACGGGGAGCGGTACAATGAGCAGTTCTTC
TRBD2	TRBV7-2	once	TRBJ2-5	CASSLRLAGETQYF	TGTGCCAGCAGCTTAAGACTAGCAGGGGAGACCCAGTACTTC
TRBD1	TRBV27	.	TRBJ2-2	CASRGQTNTGELFF	TGTGCCAGCAGGGGACAGACGAACACCGGGGAGCTGTTTTTT
.	TRBV11-3	.	TRBJ1-3	CASSFRPGSGNTIYF	TGTGCCAGCAGCTTTCGACCAGGGTCTGGAAACACCATATATTTT
TRBD2	TRBV6-4	.	TRBJ2-2	CASSPGLALTGELFF	TGTGCCAGCAGTCCGGGACTAGCGTTAACCGGGGAGCTGTTTTTT
.	TRBV18	.	TRBJ2-1	CASSPQGGSRPLEQFF	TGTGCCAGCTCACCACAGGGGGGTTCCCGACCCCTTGAGCAGTTCTTC
.	TRBV7-8	.	TRBJ1-4	CASSSHRITNEKLFF	TGTGCCAGCAGCTCCCACAGGATAACTAATGAAAAACTGTTTTTT
TRBD2	TRBV19	.	TRBJ2-3	CATRLAGPLGDTQYF	TGTGCCACCAGACTAGCGGGACCCCTGGGAGATACGCAGTATTTT
.	TRBV9	.	TRBJ2-1	CASGGAASYNEQFF	TGTGCCAGCGGGGGAGCGGCCTCCTACAATGAGCAGTTCTTC
.	TRBV19	.	TRBJ1-5	CASSDAGMLGNQPQHF	TGTGCCAGTAGTGACGCGGGGATGCTCGGCAATCAGCCCCAGCATTTT
.	TRBV19	.	TRBJ2-5	CASSMSETQYF	TGTGCCAGTAGTATGTCCGAGACCCAGTACTTC
.	TRBV10-3	.	TRBJ1-2	CAISVTGEGYGYTF	TGTGCCATCAGTGTGACAGGCGAAGGCTATGGCTACACCTTC
TRBD1	TRBV5-1	.	TRBJ1-5	CASGPGTGVDQPQHF	TGCGCCAGCGGTCCAGGGACAGGGGTGGATCAGCCCCAGCATTTT
TRBD1	TRBV5-1	.	TRBJ2-7	CASSLWTGGGYEQYF	TGCGCCAGCAGCTTGTGGACAGGGGGCGGGTACGAGCAGTACTTC
TRBD2	TRBV7-2	.	TRBJ2-3	CASSLAGLAGGGDTQYF	TGTGCCAGCAGCTTAGCGGGACTAGCGGGAGGGGGGGATACGCAGTATTTT
TRBD1	TRBV19	.	TRBJ1-1	CASDRGMGTEAFF	TGTGCCAGTGACAGGGGTATGGGCACTGAAGCTTTCTTT
.	TRBV11-2	.	TRBJ2-7	CASSLVVTSSYEQYF	TGTGCCAGCAGCTTAGTGGTGACTAGTTCCTACGAGCAGTACTTC
.	TRBV7-3	once	TRBJ1-1	CASSFRGSEAFF	TGTGCCAGCAGCTTTCGAGGGTCTGAAGCTTTCTTT
TRBD2	TRBV7-9	.	TRBJ2-3	CASSPRGGRGDTDTQYF	TGTGCCAGCAGCCCGAGAGGGGGGCGGGGGGACACAGATACGCAGTATTTT
.	TRBV4-2	few	TRBJ2-7	CASSQVAIPGSSYEQYF	TGTGCCAGCAGCCAAGTTGCCATTCCGGGGAGCTCCTACGAGCAGTACTTC
.	TRBV9	.	TRBJ1-6	CASSGRDLKLVSPLHF	TGTGCCAGCAGCGGCCGGGACCTCAAGCTAGTCTCACCCCTCCACTTT
.	TRBV9	.	TRBJ2-2	CASSQAERRDSPWAGELFF	TGTGCCAGCAGCCAGGCCGAAAGGAGGGACAGCCCTTGGGCCGGGGAGCTGTTTTTT
TRBD1	TRBV9	.	TRBJ2-1	CASSGLDRDNEQFF	TGTGCCAGCAGCGGACTGGACAGGGACAATGAGCAGTTCTTC
.	TRBV5-1	once	TRBJ2-1	CASSLLGTPELINEQFF	TGCGCCAGCAGCTTGCTCGGGACACCTGAACTGATCAATGAGCAGTTCTTC
TRBD1	TRBV5-1	.	TRBJ2-5	CASSFQGEETQYF	TGCGCCAGCAGCTTCCAGGGGGAAGAGACCCAGTACTTC
.	TRBV11-2	.	TRBJ2-1	CASSHPPVNEQFF	TGTGCCAGCAGCCATCCGCCTGTCAATGAGCAGTTCTTC
.	TRBV15	.	TRBJ2-7	CATSRVPGDLSYEQYF	TGTGCCACCAGCAGAGTTCCAGGGGACTTGTCCTACGAGCAGTACTTC
TRBD1	TRBV7-6	.	TRBJ2-2	CASSSDRGLTGELFF	TGTGCCAGCAGCTCTGACAGGGGGCTCACCGGGGAGCTGTTTTTT
.	TRBV10-3	.	TRBJ1-2	CAISESTFGHGYTF	TGTGCCATCAGTGAGTCAACATTCGGGCATGGCTACACCTTC
.	TRBV23-1	.	TRBJ1-5	CASSPPGQAVSNQPQHF	TGCGCCAGCAGTCCACCGGGTCAGGCGGTTAGCAATCAGCCCCAGCATTTT
TRBD1	TRBV6-6	few	TRBJ2-3	CASSYSDRTTDTQYF	TGTGCCAGCAGTTACTCGGACAGGACCACAGATACGCAGTATTTT
.	TRBV5-1	.	TRBJ1-2	CASSLEGAVGYGYTF	TGCGCCAGCAGCTTGGAGGGAGCGGTGGGTTATGGCTACACCTTC
.	TRBV6-1	.	TRBJ2-2	CASQDANGELFF	TGTGCCAGCCAGGACGCGAACGGGGAGCTGTTTTTT
TRBD1	TRBV7-9	.	TRBJ1-2	CASSPPRDSASLTF	TGTGCCAGCAGCCCCCCCCGGGACAGCGCTTCTTTAACCTTC
TRBD1	TRBV7-7	once	TRBJ1-4	CASSRGQGPNEKLFF	TGTGCTAGCAGCCGCGGACAGGGCCCTAATGAAAAACTGTTTTTT